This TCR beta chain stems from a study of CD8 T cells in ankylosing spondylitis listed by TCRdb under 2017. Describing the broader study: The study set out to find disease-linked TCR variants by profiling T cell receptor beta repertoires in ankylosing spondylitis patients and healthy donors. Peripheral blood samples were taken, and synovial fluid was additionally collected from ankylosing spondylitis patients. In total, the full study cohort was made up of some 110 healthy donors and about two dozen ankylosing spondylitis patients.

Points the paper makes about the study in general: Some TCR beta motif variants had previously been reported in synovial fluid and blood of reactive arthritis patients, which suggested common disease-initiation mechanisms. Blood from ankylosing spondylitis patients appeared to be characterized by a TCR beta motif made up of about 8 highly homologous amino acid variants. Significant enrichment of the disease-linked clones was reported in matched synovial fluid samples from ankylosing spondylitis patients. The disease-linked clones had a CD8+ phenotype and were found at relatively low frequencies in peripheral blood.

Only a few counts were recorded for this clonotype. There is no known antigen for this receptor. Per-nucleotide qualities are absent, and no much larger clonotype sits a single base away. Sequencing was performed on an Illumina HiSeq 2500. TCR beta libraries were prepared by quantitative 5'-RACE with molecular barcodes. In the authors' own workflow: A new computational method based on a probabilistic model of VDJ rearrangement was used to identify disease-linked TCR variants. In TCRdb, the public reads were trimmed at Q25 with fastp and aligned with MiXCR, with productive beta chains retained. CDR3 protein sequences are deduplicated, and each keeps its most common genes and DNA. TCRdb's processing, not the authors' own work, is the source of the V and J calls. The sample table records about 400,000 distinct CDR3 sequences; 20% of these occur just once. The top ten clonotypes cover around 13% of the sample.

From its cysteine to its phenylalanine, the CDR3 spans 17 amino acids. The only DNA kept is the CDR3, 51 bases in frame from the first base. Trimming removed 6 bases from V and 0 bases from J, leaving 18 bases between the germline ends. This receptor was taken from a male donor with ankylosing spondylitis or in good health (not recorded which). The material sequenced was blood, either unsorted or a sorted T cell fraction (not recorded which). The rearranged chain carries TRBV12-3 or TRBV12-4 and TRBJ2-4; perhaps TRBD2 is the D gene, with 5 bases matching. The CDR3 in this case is CASRPSDFWLAKNIQYF. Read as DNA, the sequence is TGTGCCAGCAGGCCCTCGGACTTTTGGCTAGCCAAAAACATTCAGTACTTC.